The sequence of this T cell receptor (beta chain) was determined in a study of PD-L1 blockade in urothelial cancer. A spike-in of synthetic TCR analog templates was added to each PCR. TCRdb's table, derived via immunoSEQ multiplex PCR, lists solely in-frame clones and lacks some. The sample lists around 100,000 clones; approximately 85% were seen once. Germline V gene lookup returns CDR1 KGHSH and CDR2 LQKENI. The CDR3 has 14 amino acids. V shed 4 bases and J 2 bases; nucleotides not matched to a gene: 5. The specimen comprised PBMCs, sampled around atezolizumab (anti-PD-L1) treatment. V is TRBV18 and J is TRBJ2-7; TRBD2 agrees at 7 bases. The clonotype originates from a man aged 45-60 years with urothelial cancer. The CDR3 protein is CASSRSGPTYEQYF. The CDR3 DNA follows: TGTGCCAGCTCACGTAGCGGGCCGACCTACGAGCAGTACTTC. The full variable domain, completed using reference TRBV18 and TRBJ2-7, is NAGVMQNPRHLVRRRGQEARLRCSPMKGHSHVYWYRQLPEEGLKFMVYLQKENIIDESGMPKERFSAEFPKEGPSILRIQQVVRGDSAAYFCASSRSGPTYEQYFGPGTRLTVT.